This T cell receptor beta chain was sequenced in a study of blood T cell repertoires in COVID-19. Across the study: Samples of COVID-19 (acute and convalescent) were obtained from the United States, Italy and Spain. T cells, B-cell-depleted T cells, or PBMCs provided the cDNA or gDNA that served as material.

CDR3 length equals 18 residues. The trim removed 5 bases at V and 2 bases at J, leaving 15 bases unmatched. Per the germline V gene, CDR1 is LNHDA and CDR2 is SQIVND (reference sequence). This table comes from immunoSEQ multiplex PCR, and its TCRdb copy is limited to in-frame clones, with some not included. This sample has more than 95,000 clones, with 85% to 90% found just once. The V and J genes are TRBV19 and TRBJ1-5; 7 nucleotides agree with TRBD1. The clonotype comes from a human donor in a cohort sampled during active COVID-19. Source material: peripheral blood. The CDR3 sequence is CASSPRTGWDRGNQPQHF. The CDR3 bases are TGTGCCAGTAGTCCCCGGACAGGTTGGGATCGGGGCAATCAGCCCCAGCATTTT.